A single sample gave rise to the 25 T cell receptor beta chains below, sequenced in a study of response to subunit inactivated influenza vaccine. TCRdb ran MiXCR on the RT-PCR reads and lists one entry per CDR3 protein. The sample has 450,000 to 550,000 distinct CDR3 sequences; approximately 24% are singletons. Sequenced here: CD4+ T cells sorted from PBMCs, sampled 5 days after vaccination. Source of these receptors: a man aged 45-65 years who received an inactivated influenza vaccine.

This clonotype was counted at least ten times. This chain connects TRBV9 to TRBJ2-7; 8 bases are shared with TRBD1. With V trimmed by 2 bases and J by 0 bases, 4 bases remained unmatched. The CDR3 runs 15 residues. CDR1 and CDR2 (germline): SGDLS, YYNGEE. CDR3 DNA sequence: TGTGCCAGCAGCGTGTCCACAGGGGGCTCCTACGAGCAGTACTTC. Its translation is CASSVSTGGSYEQYF.

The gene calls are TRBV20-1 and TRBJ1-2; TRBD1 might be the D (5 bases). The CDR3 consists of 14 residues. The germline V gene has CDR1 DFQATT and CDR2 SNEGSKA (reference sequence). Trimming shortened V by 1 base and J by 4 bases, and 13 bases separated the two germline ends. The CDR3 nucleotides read TGCAGTGCTAGAGGCCCCAGGGAACCCTATGGCTACACCTTC. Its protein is CSARGPREPYGYTF.

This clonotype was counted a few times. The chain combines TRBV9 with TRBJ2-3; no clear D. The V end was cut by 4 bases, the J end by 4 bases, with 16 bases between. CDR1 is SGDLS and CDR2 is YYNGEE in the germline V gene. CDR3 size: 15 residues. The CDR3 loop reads CASSLTPQPADTQYF. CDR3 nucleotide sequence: TGTGCCAGCAGCCTTACACCCCAACCAGCAGATACGCAGTATTTT.

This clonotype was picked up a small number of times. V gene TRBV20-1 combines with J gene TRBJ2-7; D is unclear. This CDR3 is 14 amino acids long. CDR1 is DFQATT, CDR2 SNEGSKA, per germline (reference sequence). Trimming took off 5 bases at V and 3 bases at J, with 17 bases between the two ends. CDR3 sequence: CSAGRTVNYYEQYF. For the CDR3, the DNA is TGCAGTGCTGGTAGGACGGTAAACTACTACGAGCAGTACTTC.

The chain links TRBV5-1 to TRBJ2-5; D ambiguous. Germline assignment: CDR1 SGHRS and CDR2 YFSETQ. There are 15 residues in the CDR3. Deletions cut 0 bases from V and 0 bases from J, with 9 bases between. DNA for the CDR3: TGCGCCAGCAGCTTGGCTAGGCAGGACCAAGAGACCCAGTACTTC. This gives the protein CASSLARQDQETQYF.

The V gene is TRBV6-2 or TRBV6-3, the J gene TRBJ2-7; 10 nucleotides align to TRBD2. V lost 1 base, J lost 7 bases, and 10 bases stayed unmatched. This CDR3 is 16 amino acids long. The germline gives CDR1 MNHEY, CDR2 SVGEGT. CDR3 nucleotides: TGTGCCAGCAGTTACTGGTTCCTAGCGGGAGTCCAAGAGCAGTACTTC. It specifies CASSYWFLAGVQEQYF.

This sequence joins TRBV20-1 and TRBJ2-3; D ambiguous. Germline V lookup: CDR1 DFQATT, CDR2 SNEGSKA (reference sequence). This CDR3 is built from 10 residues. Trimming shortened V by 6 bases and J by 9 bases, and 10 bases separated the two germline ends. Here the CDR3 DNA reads TGCAGTGCACGAACATACACGCAGTATTTT. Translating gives CSARTYTQYF.

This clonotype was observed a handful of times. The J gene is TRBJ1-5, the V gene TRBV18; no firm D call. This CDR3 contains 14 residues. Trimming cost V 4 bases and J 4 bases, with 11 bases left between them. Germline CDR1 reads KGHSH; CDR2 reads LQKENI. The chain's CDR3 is CASSQRQRNQPQHF. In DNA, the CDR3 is TGTGCCAGCTCACAAAGGCAGCGAAATCAGCCCCAGCATTTT.

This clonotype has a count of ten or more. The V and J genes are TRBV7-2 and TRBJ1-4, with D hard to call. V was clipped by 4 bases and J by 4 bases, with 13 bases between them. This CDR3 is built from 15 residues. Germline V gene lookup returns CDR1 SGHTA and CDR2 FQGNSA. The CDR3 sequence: CASSSRGGSNEKLFF. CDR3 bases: TGTGCCAGCAGCTCCCGCGGAGGGAGTAATGAAAAACTGTTTTTT.

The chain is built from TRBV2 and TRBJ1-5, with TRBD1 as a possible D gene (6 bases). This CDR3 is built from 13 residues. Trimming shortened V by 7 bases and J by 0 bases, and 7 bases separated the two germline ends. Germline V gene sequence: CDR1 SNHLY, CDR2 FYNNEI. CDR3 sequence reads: CASNRVSNQPQHF. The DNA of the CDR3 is TGTGCCAGCAACAGGGTTAGCAATCAGCCCCAGCATTTT. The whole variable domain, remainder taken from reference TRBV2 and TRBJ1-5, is EPEVTQTPSHQVTQMGQEVILRCVPISNHLYFYWYRQILGQKVEFLVSFYNNEISEKSEIFDDQFSVERPDGSNFTLKIRSTKLEDSAMYFCASNRVSNQPQHFGDGTRLSIL.

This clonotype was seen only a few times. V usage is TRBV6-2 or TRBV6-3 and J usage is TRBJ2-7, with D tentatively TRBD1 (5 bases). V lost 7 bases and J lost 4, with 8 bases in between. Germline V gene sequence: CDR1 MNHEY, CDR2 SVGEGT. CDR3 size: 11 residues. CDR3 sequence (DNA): TGTGCCAGCACCTCAGGGTACGAGCAGTACTTC. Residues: CASTSGYEQYF.

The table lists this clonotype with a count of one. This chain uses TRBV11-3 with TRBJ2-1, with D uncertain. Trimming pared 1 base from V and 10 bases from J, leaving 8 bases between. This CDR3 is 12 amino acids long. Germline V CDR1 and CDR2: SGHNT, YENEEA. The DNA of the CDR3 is TGTGCCAGCAGCTTAGGGGTCGCGGAGCAGTTCTTC. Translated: CASSLGVAEQFF.

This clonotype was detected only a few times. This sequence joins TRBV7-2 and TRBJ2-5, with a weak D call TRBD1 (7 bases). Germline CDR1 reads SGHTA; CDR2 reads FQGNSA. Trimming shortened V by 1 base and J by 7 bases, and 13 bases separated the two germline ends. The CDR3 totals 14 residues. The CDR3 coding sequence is TGTGCCAGCAGCTTAGACCGACAGGGAGGGACCCAGTACTTC. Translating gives CASSLDRQGGTQYF. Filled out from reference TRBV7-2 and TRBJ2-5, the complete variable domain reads GAGVSQSPSNKVTEKGKDVELRCDPISGHTALYWYRQSLGQGLEFLIYFQGNSAPDKSGLPSDRFSAERTGGSVSTLTIQRTQQEDSAVYLCASSLDRQGGTQYFGPGTRLLVL.

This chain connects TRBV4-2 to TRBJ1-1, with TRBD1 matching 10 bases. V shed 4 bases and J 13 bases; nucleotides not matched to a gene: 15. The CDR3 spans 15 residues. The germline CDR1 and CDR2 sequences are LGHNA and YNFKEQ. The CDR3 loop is CASSLDLGDRGKVFF. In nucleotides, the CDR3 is TGTGCCAGCAGCCTAGACCTCGGGGACAGGGGAAAGGTTTTCTTT.

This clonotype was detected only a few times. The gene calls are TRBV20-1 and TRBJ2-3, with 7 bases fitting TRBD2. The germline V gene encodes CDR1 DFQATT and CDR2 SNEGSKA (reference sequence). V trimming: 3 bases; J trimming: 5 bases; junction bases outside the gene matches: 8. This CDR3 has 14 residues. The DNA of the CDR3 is TGCAGTGCTAGTGGCGGGAGAAGGAGAGATACGCAGTATTTT. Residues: CSASGGRRRDTQYF.

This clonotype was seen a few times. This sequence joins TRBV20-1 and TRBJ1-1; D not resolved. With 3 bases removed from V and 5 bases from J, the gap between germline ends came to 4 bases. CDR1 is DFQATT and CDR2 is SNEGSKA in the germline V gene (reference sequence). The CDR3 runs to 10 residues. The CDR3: CSARLTEAFF. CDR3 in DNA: TGCAGTGCTAGGTTAACTGAAGCTTTCTTT.

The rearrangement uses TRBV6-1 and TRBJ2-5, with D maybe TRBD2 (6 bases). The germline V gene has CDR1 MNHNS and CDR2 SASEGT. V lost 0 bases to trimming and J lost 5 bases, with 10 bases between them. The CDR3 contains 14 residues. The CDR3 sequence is CASSEAGRMETQYF. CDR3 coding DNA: TGTGCCAGCAGTGAAGCGGGGAGGATGGAGACCCAGTACTTC.

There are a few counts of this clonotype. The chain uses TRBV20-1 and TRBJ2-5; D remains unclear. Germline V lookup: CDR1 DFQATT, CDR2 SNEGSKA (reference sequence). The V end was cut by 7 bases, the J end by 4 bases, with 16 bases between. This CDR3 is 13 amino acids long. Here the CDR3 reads CSVLGILGETQYF. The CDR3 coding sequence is TGCAGTGTCCTGGGCATACTGGGAGAGACCCAGTACTTC.

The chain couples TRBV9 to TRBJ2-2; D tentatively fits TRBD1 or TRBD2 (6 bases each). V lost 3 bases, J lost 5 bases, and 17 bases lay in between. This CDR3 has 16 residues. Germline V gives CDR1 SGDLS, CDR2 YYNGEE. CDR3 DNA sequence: TGTGCCAGCAGCGCCCAAACGGGGGCGCGGACCGGGGAGCTGTTTTTT. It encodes CASSAQTGARTGELFF.

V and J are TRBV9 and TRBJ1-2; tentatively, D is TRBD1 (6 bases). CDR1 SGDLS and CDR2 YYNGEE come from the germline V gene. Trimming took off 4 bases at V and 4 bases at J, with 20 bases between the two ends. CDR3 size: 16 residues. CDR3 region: CASSTKTGEVFYGYTF. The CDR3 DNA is TGTGCCAGCAGCACGAAGACAGGAGAAGTTTTCTATGGCTACACCTTC.

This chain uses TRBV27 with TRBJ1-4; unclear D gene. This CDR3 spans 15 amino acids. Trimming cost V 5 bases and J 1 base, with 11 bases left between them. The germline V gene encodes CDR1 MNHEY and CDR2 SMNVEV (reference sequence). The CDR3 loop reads CASSPSVLTNEKLFF. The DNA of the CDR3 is TGTGCCAGCAGTCCGAGCGTTTTAACTAATGAAAAACTGTTTTTT.

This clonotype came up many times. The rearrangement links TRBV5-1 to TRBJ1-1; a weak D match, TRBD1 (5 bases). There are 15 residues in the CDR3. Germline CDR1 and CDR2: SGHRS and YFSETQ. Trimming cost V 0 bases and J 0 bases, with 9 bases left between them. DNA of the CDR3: TGCGCCAGCAGCTTGGCGGGGACTCTGAACACTGAAGCTTTCTTT. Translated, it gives CASSLAGTLNTEAFF.

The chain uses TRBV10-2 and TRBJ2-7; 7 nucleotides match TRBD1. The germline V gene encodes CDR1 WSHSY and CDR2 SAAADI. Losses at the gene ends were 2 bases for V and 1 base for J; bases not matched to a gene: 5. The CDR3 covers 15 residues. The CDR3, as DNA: TGCGCCAGCAGTGAGAGGCAGGGGGTTTCCTACGAGCAGTACTTC. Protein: CASSERQGVSYEQYF.

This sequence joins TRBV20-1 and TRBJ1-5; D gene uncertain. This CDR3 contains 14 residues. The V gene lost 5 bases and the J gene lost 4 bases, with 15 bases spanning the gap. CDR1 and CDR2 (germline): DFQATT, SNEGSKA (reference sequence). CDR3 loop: CSAAIPGLNQPQHF. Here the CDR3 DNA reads TGCAGTGCTGCCATACCGGGCCTAAATCAGCCCCAGCATTTT.

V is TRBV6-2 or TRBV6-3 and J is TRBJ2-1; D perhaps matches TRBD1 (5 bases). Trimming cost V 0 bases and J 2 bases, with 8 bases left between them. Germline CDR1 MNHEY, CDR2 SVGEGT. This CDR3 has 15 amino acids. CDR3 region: CASSYSGVTYNEQFF. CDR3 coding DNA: TGTGCCAGCAGTTACTCAGGGGTCACCTACAATGAGCAGTTCTTC.